This TCR beta chain is from a study of blood T cell repertoires in COVID-19. The wider study: The United States, Italy and Spain were the sources of the acute and convalescent COVID-19 samples. Nucleic acid was either cDNA or gDNA, and it came from T cells, B-cell-depleted T cells, or PBMCs.

Source study methods: Amplification from reference gene primers served as the basis for estimated nucleated cell counts. Profiled with immunoSEQ multiplex PCR; TCRdb holds only in-frame clones, not every one. V, J and clone size were drawn from that table, and D and trimming were deduced from the DNA. The sample includes roughly 200,000 clones, around 80% of them seen just once. The CDR3 spans 15 residues. This receptor was obtained from a human donor in a cohort sampled during active COVID-19. The rearrangement uses TRBV21-1 and TRBJ1-5; TRBD1 is taken as the D call from the table, unchecked against the DNA. TRBV21-1 is an annotated pseudogene. The sample comprised peripheral blood. CDR3 nucleotides: TGTGCCAGCAACCATACTCCAGGTAGCAATCAGCCCCAGCATTTT. The encoded protein is CASNHTPGSNQPQHF.